The 8 T cell receptor beta chains given below trace back to one sample, sequenced in a study of cytomegalovirus exposure and HLA in healthy donors. 13 Jbeta primers and 60 Vbeta primers were used for the PCR. Profiled with immunoSEQ multiplex PCR; TCRdb holds only in-frame clones, not every one. The data show about 150,000 clones, about 10% seen once. The sample was PBMCs. Receptors originate from a man in his fifties in good health and CMV-seronegative.

This clone was observed a few times. V usage is TRBV9 and J usage is TRBJ2-3; possibly TRBD2 for D (6 bases). The CDR3 runs to 16 residues. Trimming pared 1 base from V and 1 base from J, leaving 13 bases between. The V gene's germline CDR1 is SGDLS and CDR2 YYNGEE. For the CDR3, the DNA is TGTGCCAGCAGCGTAAAAGGGGCTAGCGGCACAGATACGCAGTATTTT. Amino acid sequence: CASSVKGASGTDTQYF.

This clone was detected a few times. Other nucleotide sequences in the sample specify the same CDR3. CDR3: CASSLAGDQPQHF. DNA of the CDR3: TGCGCCAGCAGCTTGGCAGGGGATCAGCCCCAGCATTTT. V and J are TRBV5-1 and TRBJ1-5, with TRBD1 as a possible D gene (6 bases). The germline V gene has CDR1 SGHRS and CDR2 YFSETQ. V lost 0 bases, J lost 5 bases, and 6 bases lay in between. The CDR3 is 13 residues long.

The rearrangement joins TRBV5-1 to TRBJ2-5; 15 nucleotides agree with TRBD2. V gave up 4 bases and J gave up 3 bases; unmatched junction bases: 4. The CDR3 runs 16 residues. In germline, CDR1 is SGHRS, CDR2 YFSETQ. CDR3 nucleotide sequence: TGCGCCAGCAGCCCCGGACTAGCGGGAGGGAAAGAGACCCAGTACTTC. It encodes CASSPGLAGGKETQYF.

The CDR3 loop reads CASSLGGESGEQFF. The CDR3, as DNA: TGTGCCAGCAGCTTAGGGGGGGAAAGTGGTGAGCAGTTCTTC. This chain joins TRBV5-6 and TRBJ2-1; D perhaps matches TRBD2 (7 bases). This CDR3 contains 14 residues. The ends were cut back, 2 bases at V and 9 bases at J, with 15 bases in the middle. Germline CDR1 SGHDT, CDR2 YYEEEE. Complete variable domain (other parts from reference TRBV5-6 and TRBJ2-1): DAGVTQSPTHLIKTRGQQVTLRCSPKSGHDTVSWYQQALGQGPQFIFQYYEEEERQRGNFPDRFSGHQFPNYSSELNVNALLLGDSALYLCASSLGGESGEQFFGPGTRLTVL.

Remarks on this clone: The same CDR3 also results from other DNA sequences found in this sample. The chain couples TRBV30 to TRBJ1-5; possible D gene TRBD1, 5 bases. Trimming took 2 bases from V and 5 from J, leaving 19 bases between them. Germline CDR1 reads GTSNPN; CDR2 reads SVGIG (reference sequence). The CDR3 is 16 amino acids. The CDR3 DNA is TGTGCCTGGAGTTGGGGCCTCCTAACGGGGGATCAGCCCCAGCATTTT. Translated, it gives CAWSWGLLTGDQPQHF.

This sequence joins TRBV10-3 and TRBJ2-7; 9 bases match TRBD1. CDR3 size: 13 residues. V shed 10 bases, J shed 0 bases, and the junction held 4 bases outside the gene matches. The germline V gene encodes CDR1 ENHRY and CDR2 SYGVKD. CDR3 sequence reads: CATLQGASYEQYF. In DNA form, the CDR3 reads TGTGCCACACTACAGGGGGCCTCCTACGAGCAGTACTTC.

This chain joins TRBV19 and TRBJ2-3; D is undetermined. The CDR3 is 15 amino acids. CDR1 and CDR2 (germline): LNHDA, SQIVND (reference sequence). Trimming left V 3 bases short and J 0 bases short, with 10 bases between. The CDR3 DNA follows: TGTGCCAGTAGTATTCAAGAGAGAAGCACAGATACGCAGTATTTT. Translated: CASSIQERSTDTQYF.

This chain uses TRBV28 with TRBJ2-1, with TRBD2 as a possible D gene (5 bases). Trimming cost V 7 bases and J 0 bases, with 19 bases left between them. Germline V gene lookup returns CDR1 MDHEN and CDR2 SYDVKM. This CDR3 spans 17 amino acids. CDR3 DNA sequence: TGTGCCAGCACCAGCGGCGGACTTCCGAGCTCCTACAATGAGCAGTTCTTC. As protein: CASTSGGLPSSYNEQFF.